The clone carrying this T cell receptor beta chain has only a few counts. Its antigen is unidentified. The CDR3 contains 11 residues. Germline V gene sequence: CDR1 DFQATT, CDR2 SNEGSKA (reference sequence). The V gene lost 1 base and the J gene lost 13 bases, with 13 bases spanning the gap. The sample is drawn from a study of identical twins' blood T cells. Overall study results and limits: Top TCRbeta clonotypes were shared more with twin than unrelated donors. Twin repertoire similarity may partly reflect shared environment.

TCRdb redid the calling of the 5' RACE reads with MiXCR, one entry per CDR3 protein. The table lists 350,000 to 450,000 distinct CDR3 sequences, roughly 28% of them singletons. The TCR was taken from a woman between 18 and 50 years old in good health. The chain is built from TRBV20-1 and TRBJ1-1; D is uncertain. The sample consisted of PBMCs. In DNA form, the CDR3 reads TGCAGTGCTAGAGTGGGCGCCGGATTTTTCTTT. Encoded protein: CSARVGAGFFF.